The clone carrying this T cell receptor beta chain has only one observation. These data come from a study of blood T cell repertoires in COVID-19. Per the authors' pipeline: The assay estimated nucleated cells by amplifying reference gene primers. The data were produced by immunoSEQ multiplex PCR, yet TCRdb's version contains in-frame clones alone and is incomplete. The V and J calls and clone size were taken over from that table, and D and trimming were inferred from the DNA. The sample carries approximately 280,000 clones, roughly 90% recorded once. Participant age was roughly 18 to 90 years, and participants resided in fewer than 25 US areas. V shed 5 bases and J shed 1 base, with 11 bases lying between them. The CDR3 runs 13 residues. Germline CDR1 and CDR2: SQVTM and ANQGSEA.

Sequencing used PBMCs or T cells enriched from blood (not recorded which). The clonotype comes from a young woman with acute COVID-19. This chain uses TRBV29-1 with TRBJ1-1, with D possibly TRBD1 on 5 matching bases. The CDR3 sequence is CSVQRGSNTEAFF. CDR3 in DNA: TGCAGCGTTCAAAGGGGCTCGAACACTGAAGCTTTCTTT.